This T cell receptor (beta chain) was captured by sequencing in a study of spatial heterogeneity in lung cancer. Turning to the study itself: An average of more than ten raw reads was observed per unique TCR and UMI combination.

From the 5' RACE reads, TCRdb called clonotypes with MiXCR, one entry per CDR3 protein. The sample lists tens of thousands of distinct CDR3 sequences, approximately 12% seen once, with around 4.3% in the top ten. General study results and limits: Blood showed ubiquitous tumor TCRs more often at resection than at routine follow-up.

This sample's time point: sample taken at primary tumor resection. Sequencing was performed on whole RNA extracted from tumor and nontumor lung tissue, or from frozen PBMC, and the material was left unsorted. A total of some 70 untreated early-stage non-small cell lung cancer patients served as donors. This clonotype occurred many times. Antigen specificity is unknown. The specimen was PBMCs, collected at surgery. The TCR sequence derives from a male donor with early-stage non-small cell lung cancer.

Here the CDR3 DNA reads TGTGCCAGCAGCCAAGTTTCAGCGGTGGGATATGGCTACACCTTC. It translates to CASSQVSAVGYGYTF. This sequence joins TRBV3-1 and TRBJ1-2, with D unclear. Germline V CDR1 and CDR2: LGHDT, YNNKEL (reference sequence). V shed 1 base and J shed 5 bases, with 14 bases lying between them. The CDR3 length is 15 residues.